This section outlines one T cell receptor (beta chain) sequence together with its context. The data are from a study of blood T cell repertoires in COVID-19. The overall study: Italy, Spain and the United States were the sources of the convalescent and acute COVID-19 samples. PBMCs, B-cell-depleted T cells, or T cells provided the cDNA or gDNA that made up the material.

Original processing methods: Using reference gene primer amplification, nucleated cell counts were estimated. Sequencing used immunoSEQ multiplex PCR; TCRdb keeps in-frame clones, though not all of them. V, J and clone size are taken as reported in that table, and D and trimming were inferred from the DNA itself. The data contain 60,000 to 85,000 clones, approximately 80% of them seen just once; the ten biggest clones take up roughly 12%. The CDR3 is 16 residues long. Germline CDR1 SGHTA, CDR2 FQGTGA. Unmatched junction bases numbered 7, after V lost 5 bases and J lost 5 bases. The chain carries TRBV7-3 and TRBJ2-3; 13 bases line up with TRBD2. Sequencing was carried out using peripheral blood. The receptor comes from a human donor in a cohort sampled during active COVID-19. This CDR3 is CASSQLAGGPVDTQYF. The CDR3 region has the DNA TGTGCCAGCAGCCAACTAGCGGGGGGGCCCGTAGATACGCAGTATTTT.